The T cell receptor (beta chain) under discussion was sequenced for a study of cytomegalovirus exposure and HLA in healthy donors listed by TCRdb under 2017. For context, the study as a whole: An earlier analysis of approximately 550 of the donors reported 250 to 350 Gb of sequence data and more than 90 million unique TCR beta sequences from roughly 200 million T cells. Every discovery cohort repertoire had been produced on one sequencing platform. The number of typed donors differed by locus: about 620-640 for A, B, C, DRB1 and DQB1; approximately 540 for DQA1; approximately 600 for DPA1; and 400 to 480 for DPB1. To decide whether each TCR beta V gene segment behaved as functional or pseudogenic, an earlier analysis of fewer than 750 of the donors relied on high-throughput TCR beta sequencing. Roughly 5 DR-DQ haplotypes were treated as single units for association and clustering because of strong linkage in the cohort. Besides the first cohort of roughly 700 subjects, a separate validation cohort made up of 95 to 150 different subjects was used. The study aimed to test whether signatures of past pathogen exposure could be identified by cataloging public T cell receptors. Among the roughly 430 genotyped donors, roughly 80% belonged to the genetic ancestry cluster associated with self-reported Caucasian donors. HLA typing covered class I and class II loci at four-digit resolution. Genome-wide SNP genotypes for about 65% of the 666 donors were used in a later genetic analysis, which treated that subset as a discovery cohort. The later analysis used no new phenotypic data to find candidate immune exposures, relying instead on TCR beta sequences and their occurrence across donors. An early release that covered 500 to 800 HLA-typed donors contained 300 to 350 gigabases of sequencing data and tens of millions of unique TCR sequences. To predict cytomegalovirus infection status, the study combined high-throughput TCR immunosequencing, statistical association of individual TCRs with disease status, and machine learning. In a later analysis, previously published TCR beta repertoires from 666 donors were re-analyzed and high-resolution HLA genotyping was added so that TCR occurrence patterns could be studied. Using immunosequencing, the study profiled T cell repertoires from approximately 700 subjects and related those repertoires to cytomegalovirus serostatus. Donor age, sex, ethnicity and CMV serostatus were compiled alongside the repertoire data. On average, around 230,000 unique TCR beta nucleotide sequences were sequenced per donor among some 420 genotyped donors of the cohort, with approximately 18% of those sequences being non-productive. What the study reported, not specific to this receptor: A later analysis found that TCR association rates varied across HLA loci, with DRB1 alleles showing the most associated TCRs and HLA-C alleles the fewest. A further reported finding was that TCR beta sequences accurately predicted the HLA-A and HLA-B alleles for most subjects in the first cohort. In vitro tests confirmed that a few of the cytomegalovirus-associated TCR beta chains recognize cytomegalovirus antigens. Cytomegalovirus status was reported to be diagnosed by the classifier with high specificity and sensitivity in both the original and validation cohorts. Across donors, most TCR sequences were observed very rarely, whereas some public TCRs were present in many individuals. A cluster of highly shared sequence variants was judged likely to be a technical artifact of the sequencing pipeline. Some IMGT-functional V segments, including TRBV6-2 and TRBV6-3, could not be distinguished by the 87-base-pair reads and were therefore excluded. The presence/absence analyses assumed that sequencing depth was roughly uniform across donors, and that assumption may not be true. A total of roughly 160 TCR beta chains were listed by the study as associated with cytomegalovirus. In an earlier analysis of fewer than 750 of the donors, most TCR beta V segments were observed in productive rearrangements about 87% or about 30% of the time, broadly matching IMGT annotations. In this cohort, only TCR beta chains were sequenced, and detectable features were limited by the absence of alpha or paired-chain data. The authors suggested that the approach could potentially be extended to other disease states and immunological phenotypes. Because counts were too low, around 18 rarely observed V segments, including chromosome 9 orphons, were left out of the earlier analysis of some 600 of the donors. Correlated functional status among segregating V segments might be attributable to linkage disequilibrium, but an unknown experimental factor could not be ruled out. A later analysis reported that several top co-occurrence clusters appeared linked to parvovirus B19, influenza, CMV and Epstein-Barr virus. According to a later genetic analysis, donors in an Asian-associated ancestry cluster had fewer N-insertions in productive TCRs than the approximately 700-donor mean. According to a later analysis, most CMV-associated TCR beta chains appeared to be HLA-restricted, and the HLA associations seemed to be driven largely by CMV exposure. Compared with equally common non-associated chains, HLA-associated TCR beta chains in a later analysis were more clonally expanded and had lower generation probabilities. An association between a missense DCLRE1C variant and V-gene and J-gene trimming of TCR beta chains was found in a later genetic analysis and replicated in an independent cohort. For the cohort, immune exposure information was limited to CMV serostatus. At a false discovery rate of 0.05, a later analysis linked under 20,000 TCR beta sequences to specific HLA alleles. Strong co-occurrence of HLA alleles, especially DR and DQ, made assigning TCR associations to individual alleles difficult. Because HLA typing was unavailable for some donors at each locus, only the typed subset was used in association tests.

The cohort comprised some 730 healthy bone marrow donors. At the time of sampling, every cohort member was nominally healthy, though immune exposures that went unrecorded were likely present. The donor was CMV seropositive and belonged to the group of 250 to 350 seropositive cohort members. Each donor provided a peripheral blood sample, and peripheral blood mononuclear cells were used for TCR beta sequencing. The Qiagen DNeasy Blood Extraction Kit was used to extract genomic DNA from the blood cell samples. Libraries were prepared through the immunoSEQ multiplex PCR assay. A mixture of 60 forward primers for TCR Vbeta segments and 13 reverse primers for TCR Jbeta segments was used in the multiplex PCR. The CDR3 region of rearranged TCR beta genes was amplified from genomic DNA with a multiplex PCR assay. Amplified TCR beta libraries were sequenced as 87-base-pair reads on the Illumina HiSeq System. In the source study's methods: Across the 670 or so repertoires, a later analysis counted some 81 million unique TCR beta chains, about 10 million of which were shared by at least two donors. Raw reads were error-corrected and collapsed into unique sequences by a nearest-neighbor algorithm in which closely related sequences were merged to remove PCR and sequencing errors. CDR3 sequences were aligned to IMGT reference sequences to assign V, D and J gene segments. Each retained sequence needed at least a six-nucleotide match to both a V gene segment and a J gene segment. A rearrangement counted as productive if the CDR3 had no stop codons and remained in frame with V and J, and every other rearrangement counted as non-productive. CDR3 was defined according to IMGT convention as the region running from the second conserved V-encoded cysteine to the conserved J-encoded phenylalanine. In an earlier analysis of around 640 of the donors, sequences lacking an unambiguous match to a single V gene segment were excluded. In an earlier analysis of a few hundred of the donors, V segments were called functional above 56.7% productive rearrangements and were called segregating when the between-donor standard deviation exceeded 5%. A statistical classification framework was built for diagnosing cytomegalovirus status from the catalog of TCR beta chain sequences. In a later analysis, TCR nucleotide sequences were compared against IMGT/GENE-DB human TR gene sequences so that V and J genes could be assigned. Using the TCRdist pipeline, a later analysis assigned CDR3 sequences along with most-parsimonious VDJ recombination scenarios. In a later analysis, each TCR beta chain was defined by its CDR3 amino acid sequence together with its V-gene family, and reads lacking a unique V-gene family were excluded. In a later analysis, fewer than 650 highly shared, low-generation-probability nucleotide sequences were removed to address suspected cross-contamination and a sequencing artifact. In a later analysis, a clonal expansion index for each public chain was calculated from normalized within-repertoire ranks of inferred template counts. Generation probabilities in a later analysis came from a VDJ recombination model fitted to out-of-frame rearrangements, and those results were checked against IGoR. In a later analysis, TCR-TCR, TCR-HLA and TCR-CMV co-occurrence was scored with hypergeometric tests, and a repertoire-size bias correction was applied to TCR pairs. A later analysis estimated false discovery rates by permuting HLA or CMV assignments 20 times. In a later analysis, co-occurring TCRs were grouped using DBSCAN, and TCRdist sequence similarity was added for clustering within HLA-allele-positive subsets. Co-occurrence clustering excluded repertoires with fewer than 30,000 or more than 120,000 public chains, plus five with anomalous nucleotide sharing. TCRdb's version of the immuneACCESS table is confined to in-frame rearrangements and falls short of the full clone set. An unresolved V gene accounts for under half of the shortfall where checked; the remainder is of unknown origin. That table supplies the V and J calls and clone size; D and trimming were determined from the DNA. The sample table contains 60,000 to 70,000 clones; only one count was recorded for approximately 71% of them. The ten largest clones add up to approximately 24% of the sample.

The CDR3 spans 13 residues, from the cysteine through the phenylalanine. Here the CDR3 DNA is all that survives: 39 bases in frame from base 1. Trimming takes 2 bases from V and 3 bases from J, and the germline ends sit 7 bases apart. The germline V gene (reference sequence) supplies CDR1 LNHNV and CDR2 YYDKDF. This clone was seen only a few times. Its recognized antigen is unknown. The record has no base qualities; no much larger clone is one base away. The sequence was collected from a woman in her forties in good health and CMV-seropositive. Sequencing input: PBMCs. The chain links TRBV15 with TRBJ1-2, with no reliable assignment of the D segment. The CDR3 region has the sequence CATSRQDYYGYTF. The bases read TGTGCCACCAGCAGACAGGACTACTATGGCTACACCTTC.